This T cell receptor (beta chain) was documented in a study of blood T cells in healthy people across ages (dated by TCRdb to the mid-2010s). Regarding the research as a whole: Template switching captured roughly one uniquely barcoded TCR beta cDNA molecule per two T cells in model experiments. Using deep sequencing normalized with unique cDNA molecular identifiers, the study measured how TCR beta repertoire diversity changes with age. Donors were grouped into four age groups: young (average 16 years), middle-aged (roughly 37), aged (around 56) and long-lived (approximately 75). Donors of different ages were randomly distributed across sequencing lanes to avoid experimental bias. For two donors (one aged 18 to 30 and one aged 80 or older), the study analyzed two additional independent replicas of 1 million unique cDNA reads from the same blood draw.

Results and caveats for the whole study, not just this receptor: Donor CMV infection status was unknown, potentially confounding age-related changes in expanded clonotypes. Compared with the aged group, the long-lived group had more naive CD4+ T cells, fewer expanded clones and increased TCR diversity, a pattern suggesting age selection. A strong correlation was found between observed TCR beta diversity and the percentage of naive T cells measured by flow cytometry. Estimates of total diversity from one million sequenced T cells were regarded as lower bounds and underestimates. Observed TCR beta diversity per million T cells fell roughly linearly with age, and a significant reduction was already apparent by age about 43. Because profiling used bulk unsorted PBMCs, naive and antigen-experienced compartments could not be compared conclusively.

The donors were 40 or so Caucasian individuals from Russia, aged roughly 6 to 100 years, who were systemically healthy. Ten milliliters of peripheral blood were drawn from each donor into EDTA-treated Vacutainer tubes. PBMCs were isolated by Ficoll-Paque density-gradient centrifugation, with at least 7 million obtained per sample. Total RNA was extracted from PBMCs with Trizol reagent, with at least 5.5 micrograms obtained per sample. The percentages of naive CD45RAhigh/CD27high T cells were determined by flow cytometry on a PBMC aliquot from every donor. Library preparation used 5' RACE. The listed sequencing device is Illumina HiSeq 2500. The second PCR ran for roughly 7 to 11 cycles and used a J-beta primer mix along with a sample-barcoded 5' primer. Each TCR beta cDNA molecule received a unique molecular identifier from a template-switch 5' adaptor carrying 12 random nucleotides. Each sample yielded at least 3 million CDR3-containing paired-end reads. First-strand cDNA was synthesized from all RNA with the Mint cDNA synthesis kit, primed by a TRBC-specific oligonucleotide. Following uracil-DNA glycosylase treatment, a first 18-cycle PCR with universal primers M1SS and BC2_uni_R was performed on all cDNA. The paper's processing steps were these. Normalization of each sample was performed by random selection of 1 million high-quality reads, each carrying a distinct molecular identifier. Reads with shared molecular identifiers were discarded instead of being binned into consensus sequences. MiTCR, run with a Q25 quality threshold and the strictest error-elimination algorithm, handled CDR3 identification, clonotype clustering and error correction. Lower-bound total TCR beta diversity was estimated with a nonparametric unseen species model using Euler transformation. TCRdb took the public reads, trimmed them with fastp at Q25, ran MiXCR for clone calling and kept in-frame beta chains. Entries are consolidated by CDR3 protein sequence, retaining the most common genes and DNA. TCRdb's processing, not the authors', yielded these V and J calls. For this sample there are some 900,000 distinct CDR3 sequences; about 48% appear just once. The ten largest clones take up about an eighth of the sample.

A word on this clonotype: The antigen it binds to is not known. Base qualities are not provided; no much larger clone lies one nucleotide away.

CDR1 and CDR2 were assigned from the germline V gene as SGHAT and FQNNGV. The cysteine opens and the phenylalanine closes a CDR3 of 17 amino acids. Kept here is only the CDR3 DNA, which spans 51 bases and is read in frame from base 1. V and J are trimmed by 0 bases and 2 bases, and the gene matches miss 10 bases of the junction. The rearranged segments are TRBV11-2 and TRBJ2-7, with TRBD1 matching 7 junction bases. The sequence was obtained from a man in his thirties or forties in good health. Sequences were obtained from blood. The CDR3 is CASSLEGLGTDTYEQYF. At the DNA level, the sequence is TGTGCCAGCAGCTTAGAGGGTCTCGGGACAGACACCTACGAGCAGTACTTC.